A selection of T cell receptor beta chains follows, all from one sample in a study of Ad26.COV2.S vaccination and SARS-CoV-2 variants. Clones were sequenced by immunoSEQ multiplex PCR, and TCRdb holds only the in-frame ones, with some missing. Of about 350,000 clones detected, approximately 84% appear once; the ten largest clones hold roughly 3.1%. The sample in question was peripheral blood, obtained in a trial of Ad26.COV2.S vaccine versus placebo. The receptors shown here come from a person between 18 and 60 years old who received the Ad26.COV2.S COVID-19 vaccine or a placebo. Each CDR3 is given with its conserved first and last residue. A D gene is named only where the DNA matches it firmly. Size values are once, few and many counts, or a class for expanded clones, and some rows have none.

TRBD2	-	TRBV25-1	TRBJ2-7	CALKVTSGEYEQYF	TGTGCCCTGAAGGTTACTAGCGGGGAATACGAGCAGTACTTC
TRBD2	-	TRBV7-2	TRBJ2-3	CASSLGPGTSAHW	TGTGCCAGCAGCTTGGGGCCCGGGACTAGCGCCCACTGG
-	-	TRBV14	TRBJ2-1	CASSQIGLYNEQFF	TGTGCCAGCAGCCAAATAGGACTGTACAATGAGCAGTTCTTC
-	-	TRBV28	TRBJ2-2	CASRVAALNTGELFF	TGTGCCAGCAGGGTAGCGGCTTTGAACACCGGGGAGCTGTTTTTT
-	-	TRBV28	TRBJ2-5	CASSAGTEETQYF	TGTGCCAGCAGTGCAGGGACTGAAGAGACCCAGTACTTC
-	-	TRBV7-2	TRBJ1-4	CASSLRRGGEKLFF	TGTGCCAGCAGCTTAAGGCGGGGGGGTGAAAAACTGTTTTTT
TRBD1	-	TRBV7-9	TRBJ2-7	CASSLDPGQGKSDEQYF	TGTGCCAGCAGCTTAGACCCAGGACAGGGTAAATCGGATGAGCAGTACTTC
-	-	TRBV7-9	TRBJ2-1	CASSRDYNEQFF	TGTGCCAGCAGTCGTGATTACAATGAGCAGTTCTTC
TRBD1	many	TRBV29-1	TRBJ2-7	CSVEDPGGSSYEQYF	TGCAGCGTTGAAGATCCAGGGGGCAGCTCCTACGAGCAGTACTTC
TRBD1	few	TRBV3-1/TRBV3-2	TRBJ2-6	CASSHLGTGGSGANVLTF	TGTGCCAGCAGCCATCTTGGGACAGGGGGCTCTGGGGCCAACGTCCTGACTTTC
TRBD1	-	TRBV18	TRBJ1-1	CASSPRTGGDTEAFF	TGTGCCAGCTCACCACGAACAGGGGGTGACACTGAAGCTTTCTTT
-	-	TRBV10-3	TRBJ2-3	CATHPRGGLSTDTQYF	TGTGCCACCCACCCCCGGGGCGGCCTAAGCACAGATACGCAGTATTTT
-	-	TRBV21-1	TRBJ2-1	CASSQPPFNEQFF	TGTGCCAGCAGCCAGCCGCCCTTTAATGAGCAGTTCTTC
TRBD2	-	TRBV10-2	TRBJ2-2	CASSETSSGELFF	TGCGCCAGCAGCGAGACTAGCTCCGGGGAGCTGTTTTTT
TRBD2	once	TRBV5-1	TRBJ2-1	CASSLADGGYNEQFF	TGCGCCAGCAGCCTAGCGGATGGGGGCTACAATGAGCAGTTCTTC
TRBD2	-	TRBV7-2	TRBJ2-3	CASSFSGGDTDTQYF	TGTGCCAGCAGCTTTAGCGGGGGGGACACAGATACGCAGTATTTT
-	-	TRBV15	TRBJ2-7	CATSRDLGAQYF	TGTGCCACCAGCAGAGATTTGGGAGCGCAGTACTTC
TRBD2	-	TRBV2	TRBJ2-1	CASSRLAGGNDEQFF	TGTGCCAGCAGTCGACTAGCGGGAGGGAATGATGAGCAGTTCTTC
-	-	TRBV10-3	TRBJ2-5	CAISDASFSGETQYF	TGTGCCATCAGTGACGCCAGCTTTTCCGGAGAGACCCAGTACTTC
-	-	TRBV5-6	TRBJ1-1	CASSLSFGQEAFF	TGTGCCAGCAGCTTGAGTTTTGGACAGGAAGCTTTCTTT
-	once	TRBV24-1	TRBJ2-2	CATSDLGVGGPNTGELFF	TGTGCCACCAGTGATTTGGGGGTGGGAGGCCCGAACACCGGGGAGCTGTTTTTT
TRBD1	-	TRBV30	TRBJ1-1	CAWSVPLPGQGKPEAFF	TGTGCCTGGAGTGTACCCCTCCCGGGACAGGGGAAACCTGAAGCTTTCTTT
-	-	TRBV7-9	TRBJ2-5	CASSEHGREGTQYF	TGTGCCAGCAGCGAACACGGACGGGAAGGGACCCAGTACTTC
-	-	TRBV2	TRBJ1-1	CASSGVAGNTEAFF	TGTGCCAGCAGTGGTGTGGCGGGGAACACTGAAGCTTTCTTT
TRBD2	-	TRBV5-6	TRBJ2-7	CASSLGLGKDEQYF	TGTGCCAGCAGCCTGGGACTAGGTAAGGACGAGCAGTACTTC
TRBD2	-	TRBV3-1/TRBV3-2	TRBJ2-5	CASSQVAGVGETQYF	TGTGCCAGCAGCCAAGTGGCGGGGGTAGGAGAGACCCAGTACTTC
-	-	TRBV19	TRBJ2-1	CASTASSSYNEQFF	TGTGCCAGTACCGCGTCGAGCTCCTACAATGAGCAGTTCTTC
-	-	TRBV9	TRBJ1-6	CASSVEHNYNSPLHF	TGTGCCAGCAGCGTAGAACACAATTATAATTCACCCCTCCACTTT
-	-	TRBV13	TRBJ2-7	CASSLGLSGAPYEQYF	TGTGCCAGCAGCTTAGGTCTATCAGGGGCCCCCTACGAGCAGTACTTC
TRBD1	-	TRBV7-2	TRBJ2-1	CASSQDRGQLLEQFF	TGTGCCAGCAGTCAGGACAGGGGGCAGCTACTTGAGCAGTTCTTC
TRBD1	-	TRBV7-8	TRBJ2-4	CASSHGQGEFKNIQYF	TGTGCCAGCAGCCACGGACAGGGTGAATTCAAAAACATTCAGTACTTC
-	-	TRBV30	TRBJ2-3	CAWSLGRVYYDTQYF	TGTGCCTGGAGTTTGGGCCGGGTATACTACGATACGCAGTATTTT
-	once	TRBV27	TRBJ1-6	CASSYRGARDSPLHF	TGTGCCAGCAGTTACCGGGGGGCGCGTGATTCACCCCTCCACTTT
-	-	TRBV29-1	TRBJ2-5	CSVDRTKETQYF	TGCAGCGTCGACAGGACTAAAGAGACCCAGTACTTC
-	few	TRBV5-1	TRBJ1-3	CASSFSRDIAGNTIYF	TGCGCCAGCAGCTTCTCACGGGACATAGCTGGAAACACCATATATTTT
TRBD2	-	TRBV2	TRBJ2-1	CASTGLADKNEQFF	TGTGCCAGCACGGGACTAGCGGATAAAAATGAGCAGTTCTTC
-	-	TRBV27	TRBJ2-1	CASSLTLPHNEQFF	TGTGCCAGCAGTTTAACCCTCCCTCACAATGAGCAGTTCTTC
-	-	TRBV24-1	TRBJ1-5	CATSDLQANQPQHF	TGTGCCACCAGTGATTTACAGGCCAATCAGCCCCAGCATTTT
TRBD1	few	TRBV2	TRBJ1-5	CASSGNRDRGIEPQHF	TGTGCCAGCAGTGGCAACCGGGACAGGGGTATTGAGCCCCAGCATTTT
-	-	TRBV27	TRBJ2-7	CASSFSGPSYEQYF	TGTGCCAGCAGTTTTTCCGGGCCGTCCTACGAGCAGTACTTC
-	-	TRBV3-1/TRBV3-2	TRBJ2-7	CASSQVNQGEQYF	TGTGCCAGCAGCCAAGTGAATCAAGGGGAGCAGTACTTC
-	-	TRBV9	TRBJ1-2	CASSVDPGDGYTF	TGTGCCAGCAGCGTAGACCCGGGCGATGGCTACACCTTC
TRBD2	-	TRBV5-4	TRBJ2-3	CASSFSGGAFDTQYF	TGTGCCAGCAGCTTTTCCGGGGGGGCCTTCGATACGCAGTATTTT
-	-	TRBV10-1	TRBJ2-7	CASSRGQTSYEQYF	TGCGCCAGCAGTCGTGGACAGACATCCTACGAGCAGTACTTC
-	-	TRBV18	TRBJ1-4	CASSPRGGNEKLFF	TGTGCCAGCTCACCCCGGGGAGGTAATGAAAAACTGTTTTTT
TRBD2	-	TRBV19	TRBJ2-5	CASSRRSGARGSTFNQETQYF	TGTGCCAGTAGTCGCCGTAGCGGGGCAAGGGGGTCAACCTTTAACCAAGAGACCCAGTACTTC
-	-	TRBV18	TRBJ2-7	CASSPKQAYEQYF	TGTGCCAGCTCACCAAAACAGGCATACGAGCAGTACTTC
-	-	TRBV27	TRBJ2-7	CASSRGGGRATYEQYF	TGTGCCAGCAGCCGAGGGGGGGGGAGGGCGACCTACGAGCAGTACTTC
-	-	TRBV24-1	TRBJ2-1	CATSDPHVGGTYNEQFF	TGTGCCACCAGTGATCCGCACGTCGGGGGCACCTACAATGAGCAGTTCTTC
-	-	TRBV3-1/TRBV3-2	TRBJ2-7	CASSQGRVEQYF	TGTGCCAGCAGCCAGGGGCGGGTTGAGCAGTACTTC
-	-	TRBV6-6	TRBJ2-3	CASSYERYTQYF	TGTGCCAGCAGTTACGAGCGGTATACGCAGTATTTT
-	-	TRBV15	TRBJ2-2	CATSRDRVTGIYPGELFF	TGTGCCACCAGCAGAGATCGTGTAACAGGGATTTACCCCGGGGAGCTGTTTTTT
-	-	TRBV18	TRBJ2-5	CASSPQEGSRETQYF	TGTGCCAGCTCACCACAGGAGGGCAGTCGGGAGACCCAGTACTTC
-	-	TRBV29-1	TRBJ1-1	CSVEWKGYNTEAFF	TGCAGCGTTGAATGGAAGGGGTATAACACTGAAGCTTTCTTT